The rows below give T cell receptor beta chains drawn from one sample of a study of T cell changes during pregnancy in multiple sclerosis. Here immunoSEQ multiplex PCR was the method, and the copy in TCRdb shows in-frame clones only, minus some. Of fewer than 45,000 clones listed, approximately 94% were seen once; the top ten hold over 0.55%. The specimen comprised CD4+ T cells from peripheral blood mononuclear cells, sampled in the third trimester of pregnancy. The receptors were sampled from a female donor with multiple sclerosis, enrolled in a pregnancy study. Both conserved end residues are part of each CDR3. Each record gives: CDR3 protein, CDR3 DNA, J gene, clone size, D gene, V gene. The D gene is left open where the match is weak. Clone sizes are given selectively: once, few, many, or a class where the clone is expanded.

CDR3aa: CASSGLSYGYTF
CDR3nt: TGTGCCAGCAGCGGACTTTCCTATGGCTACACCTTC
j_gene: TRBJ1-2
abundance: NA
d_gene: NA
v_gene: TRBV6-6

CDR3aa: CASTGGESSYEQYF
CDR3nt: TGCGCCAGCACGGGTGGGGAGAGCTCCTACGAGCAGTACTTC
j_gene: TRBJ2-7
abundance: NA
d_gene: NA
v_gene: TRBV5-1

CDR3aa: CASRHFLGSGVLSSTDTQYF
CDR3nt: TGTGCCAGCAGGCATTTTTTGGGCTCCGGGGTTCTGTCCAGCACAGATACGCAGTATTTT
j_gene: TRBJ2-3
abundance: NA
d_gene: NA
v_gene: TRBV4-2

CDR3aa: CSVLLSGGRYTQYF
CDR3nt: TGCAGCGTTCTCCTAAGCGGGGGAAGGTATACGCAGTATTTT
j_gene: TRBJ2-3
abundance: once
d_gene: TRBD2
v_gene: TRBV29-1

CDR3aa: CASSSGGVQPQHF
CDR3nt: TGTGCCAGCAGCTCAGGGGGCGTTCAGCCCCAGCATTTT
j_gene: TRBJ1-5
abundance: NA
d_gene: TRBD1
v_gene: TRBV7-8

CDR3aa: CASSVVHSGRRNEQFF
CDR3nt: TGTGCCAGCAGCGTTGTTCATAGCGGGAGGCGAAATGAGCAGTTCTTC
j_gene: TRBJ2-1
abundance: NA
d_gene: TRBD2
v_gene: TRBV9

CDR3aa: CSVGQYNEQFF
CDR3nt: TGCAGCGTCGGACAGTACAATGAGCAGTTCTTC
j_gene: TRBJ2-1
abundance: NA
d_gene: NA
v_gene: TRBV29-1

CDR3aa: CASGIRRDRAQETQYF
CDR3nt: TGTGCCAGCGGAATTAGACGGGACAGGGCACAAGAGACCCAGTACTTC
j_gene: TRBJ2-5
abundance: NA
d_gene: TRBD1
v_gene: TRBV7-2

CDR3aa: CASSAQVSYNEQFF
CDR3nt: TGTGCCAGCAGCGCACAGGTCTCCTACAATGAGCAGTTCTTC
j_gene: TRBJ2-1
abundance: NA
d_gene: NA
v_gene: TRBV9

CDR3aa: CASSLGGINMPNTEAFF
CDR3nt: TGCGCCAGCAGCTTGGGAGGGATCAACATGCCGAACACTGAAGCTTTCTTT
j_gene: TRBJ1-1
abundance: once
d_gene: NA
v_gene: TRBV5-1

CDR3aa: CASSYLAGGWGEQFF
CDR3nt: TGTGCCAGCAGTTACCTAGCGGGGGGTTGGGGTGAGCAGTTCTTC
j_gene: TRBJ2-1
abundance: NA
d_gene: TRBD2
v_gene: TRBV6-6

CDR3aa: CASSRPGQGVHEQYF
CDR3nt: TGTGCCAGCAGCCGCCCGGGACAGGGAGTCCACGAGCAGTACTTC
j_gene: TRBJ2-7
abundance: NA
d_gene: TRBD1
v_gene: TRBV11-2

CDR3aa: CASSQGDRANTGELFF
CDR3nt: TGCGCCAGCAGCCAAGGGGACAGGGCGAACACCGGGGAGCTGTTTTTT
j_gene: TRBJ2-2
abundance: few
d_gene: TRBD1
v_gene: TRBV4-1

CDR3aa: CASSSAGRLGPEAFF
CDR3nt: TGTGCCAGCAGCTCGGCGGGACGCTTGGGACCTGAAGCTTTCTTT
j_gene: TRBJ1-1
abundance: NA
d_gene: NA
v_gene: TRBV7-6

CDR3aa: CASSPDRVVSEQYF
CDR3nt: TGTGCCAGCTCACCGGACAGGGTAGTCTCCGAGCAGTACTTC
j_gene: TRBJ2-7
abundance: NA
d_gene: TRBD1
v_gene: TRBV18

CDR3aa: CARSPGTGRSLNTEAFF
CDR3nt: TGTGCCAGAAGCCCCGGGACAGGGAGGAGTTTGAACACTGAAGCTTTCTTT
j_gene: TRBJ1-1
abundance: NA
d_gene: TRBD1
v_gene: TRBV5-3

CDR3aa: CASSRTANTEAFF
CDR3nt: TGTGCCAGCAGTCGTACAGCGAACACTGAAGCTTTCTTT
j_gene: TRBJ1-1
abundance: once
d_gene: NA
v_gene: TRBV6-5

CDR3aa: CASSLRGGDNSPLHF
CDR3nt: TGTGCCAGCAGTTTAAGGGGCGGAGATAATTCACCCCTCCACTTT
j_gene: TRBJ1-6
abundance: NA
d_gene: NA
v_gene: TRBV27

CDR3aa: CASGNDRASSYNEQFF
CDR3nt: TGTGCTAGTGGCAATGACAGGGCGAGCTCCTACAATGAGCAGTTCTTC
j_gene: TRBJ2-1
abundance: NA
d_gene: TRBD1
v_gene: TRBV12-5

CDR3aa: CASSQVGEGGSYEQYF
CDR3nt: TGCGCCAGCAGCCAAGTCGGCGAGGGTGGATCCTATGAGCAGTACTTC
j_gene: TRBJ2-7
abundance: NA
d_gene: NA
v_gene: TRBV4-3

CDR3aa: CASGGGSGREQYF
CDR3nt: TGTGCCAGTGGGGGCGGGAGTGGGCGCGAGCAGTACTTC
j_gene: TRBJ2-7
abundance: NA
d_gene: NA
v_gene: TRBV2

CDR3aa: CASSKPPGAKETQYF
CDR3nt: TGTGCCAGCTCAAAACCCCCAGGCGCCAAAGAGACCCAGTACTTC
j_gene: TRBJ2-5
abundance: NA
d_gene: NA
v_gene: TRBV18

CDR3aa: CASSPDNRRGGSYEQYF
CDR3nt: TGTGCCAGTAGTCCGGATAATCGTAGAGGGGGCTCCTACGAGCAGTACTTC
j_gene: TRBJ2-7
abundance: NA
d_gene: NA
v_gene: TRBV19

CDR3aa: CATSRDRGQGGTGELFF
CDR3nt: TGTGCCACCAGCAGAGATAGGGGACAGGGAGGCACCGGGGAGCTGTTTTTT
j_gene: TRBJ2-2
abundance: NA
d_gene: TRBD1
v_gene: TRBV15

CDR3aa: CASSRDRGKNWANVLTF
CDR3nt: TGTGCCAGCAGTCGGGACAGGGGTAAAAACTGGGCCAACGTCCTGACTTTC
j_gene: TRBJ2-6
abundance: NA
d_gene: TRBD1
v_gene: TRBV28

CDR3aa: CASSRWTLTRNEQYF
CDR3nt: TGTGCCAGCAGTCGGTGGACCCTTACTAGGAACGAGCAGTACTTC
j_gene: TRBJ2-7
abundance: once
d_gene: NA
v_gene: TRBV6-5

CDR3aa: CASSPDRTGWREQYF
CDR3nt: TGTGCCAGCAGCCCCGACCGGACAGGGTGGCGCGAGCAGTACTTC
j_gene: TRBJ2-7
abundance: NA
d_gene: TRBD1
v_gene: TRBV7-9

CDR3aa: CASSPTPTSGNTIYF
CDR3nt: TGTGCCAGCTCCCCTACCCCCACCTCTGGAAACACCATATATTTT
j_gene: TRBJ1-3
abundance: once
d_gene: NA
v_gene: TRBV18

CDR3aa: CASSQGQDNSPLHF
CDR3nt: TGTGCCAGCAGCCAGGGGCAGGATAATTCACCCCTCCACTTT
j_gene: TRBJ1-6
abundance: NA
d_gene: NA
v_gene: TRBV4-2

CDR3aa: CASSSLAGAYNEQFF
CDR3nt: TGTGCCAGTAGTTCCCTGGCGGGAGCCTACAATGAGCAGTTCTTC
j_gene: TRBJ2-1
abundance: NA
d_gene: TRBD2
v_gene: TRBV19

CDR3aa: CASSLWRVHYNEQFF
CDR3nt: TGTGCCAGCAGCTTATGGAGGGTACACTACAATGAGCAGTTCTTC
j_gene: TRBJ2-1
abundance: NA
d_gene: NA
v_gene: TRBV11-3

CDR3aa: CASSGGQGADQPQHF
CDR3nt: TGTGCCAGCAGTGGGGGACAGGGGGCAGATCAGCCCCAGCATTTT
j_gene: TRBJ1-5
abundance: NA
d_gene: TRBD1
v_gene: TRBV2

CDR3aa: CATSLRGRDEQFF
CDR3nt: TGTGCCACCAGCCTCCGAGGCAGAGATGAGCAGTTCTTC
j_gene: TRBJ2-1
abundance: once
d_gene: NA
v_gene: TRBV15

CDR3aa: CASNEGAAGELFF
CDR3nt: TGTGCCAGTAATGAAGGGGCCGCCGGGGAGCTGTTTTTT
j_gene: TRBJ2-2
abundance: NA
d_gene: NA
v_gene: TRBV19

CDR3aa: CASSPPGRALNTGELFF
CDR3nt: TGTGCCAGCTCACCGCCAGGGAGGGCCCTGAACACCGGGGAGCTGTTTTTT
j_gene: TRBJ2-2
abundance: NA
d_gene: TRBD2
v_gene: TRBV18

CDR3aa: CASSLSGASGGGQYF
CDR3nt: TGTGCCAGCAGCTTATCAGGGGCTAGCGGGGGGGGGCAGTATTTT
j_gene: TRBJ2-3
abundance: NA
d_gene: TRBD2
v_gene: TRBV7-2

CDR3aa: CASSLGYSGEKLFF
CDR3nt: TGTGCCAGCAGCTTAGGTTATTCAGGTGAAAAACTGTTTTTT
j_gene: TRBJ1-4
abundance: once
d_gene: NA
v_gene: TRBV7-9

CDR3aa: CAWSIRTGAPYNEQFF
CDR3nt: TGTGCCTGGAGTATCAGGACAGGGGCCCCCTACAATGAGCAGTTCTTC
j_gene: TRBJ2-1
abundance: NA
d_gene: TRBD1
v_gene: TRBV30

CDR3aa: CASSPQRLGQPQHF
CDR3nt: TGTGCCAGCTCACCACAGCGTTTGGGTCAGCCCCAGCATTTT
j_gene: TRBJ1-5
abundance: few
d_gene: NA
v_gene: TRBV18

CDR3aa: CASSLRTGGRDEQFF
CDR3nt: TGTGCCAGCAGCTTGAGGACGGGGGGGCGGGATGAGCAGTTCTTC
j_gene: TRBJ2-1
abundance: NA
d_gene: TRBD2
v_gene: TRBV7-2

CDR3aa: CASTGGPDNEKLFF
CDR3nt: TGTGCCAGCACGGGGGGACCGGATAATGAAAAACTGTTTTTT
j_gene: TRBJ1-4
abundance: NA
d_gene: NA
v_gene: TRBV9

CDR3aa: CASRPTSGRVGEQYF
CDR3nt: TGTGCCAGCAGGCCCACTAGCGGGAGGGTCGGTGAGCAGTACTTC
j_gene: TRBJ2-7
abundance: NA
d_gene: TRBD2
v_gene: TRBV6-4

CDR3aa: CASEEQENTEAFF
CDR3nt: TGTGCCAGCGAAGAACAGGAAAACACTGAAGCTTTCTTT
j_gene: TRBJ1-1
abundance: NA
d_gene: NA
v_gene: TRBV7-9

CDR3aa: CASSLTGSSYEQYF
CDR3nt: TGTGCCAGCAGCCTTACAGGGAGCTCCTACGAGCAGTACTTC
j_gene: TRBJ2-7
abundance: NA
d_gene: NA
v_gene: TRBV9

CDR3aa: CASSLPTGTYYGYTF
CDR3nt: TGTGCCAGCAGTTTACCGACAGGGACTTATTATGGCTACACCTTC
j_gene: TRBJ1-2
abundance: NA
d_gene: TRBD1
v_gene: TRBV28

CDR3aa: CASSLPKDRVDTGELFF
CDR3nt: TGTGCCAGCAGCTTACCAAAGGACAGGGTCGACACCGGGGAGCTGTTTTTT
j_gene: TRBJ2-2
abundance: NA
d_gene: TRBD1
v_gene: TRBV7-2